Sequencing of this TCR beta chain was carried out in a study of blood T cell repertoires in COVID-19. Whole-study context: Samples representing acute and convalescent COVID-19 were sourced from the United States, Italy and Spain. In each case, the material was cDNA or gDNA derived from T cells, B-cell-depleted T cells, or PBMCs.

Losses at the gene ends were 0 bases for V and 9 bases for J; bases not matched to a gene: 5. In germline, CDR1 is SGHRS, CDR2 YFSETQ. There are 14 residues in the CDR3. In the authors' methods: Scientists estimated how many nucleated cells there were by amplifying reference gene primers. Assay: immunoSEQ multiplex PCR; the TCRdb copy retains only in-frame clones and omits some. V, J and clone size are taken as reported in that table, and D and trimming were inferred from the DNA itself. Of 110,000 or so clones listed, roughly 84% were seen once; the top ten hold 5.5% to 8.5%. This clone was detected only a few times.

The J gene is TRBJ2-1, the V gene TRBV5-1; 8 positions match TRBD2. The source is a woman aged 50 to 65 with acute or convalescent COVID-19. The sequenced sample consisted of peripheral blood. The CDR3 sequence is CASSLGTSTGEQFF. The DNA for the CDR3 is TGCGCCAGCAGCTTGGGGACTAGCACAGGTGAGCAGTTCTTC.